This T cell receptor beta chain is from a study of blood T cell repertoires in COVID-19. Whole-study context: The United States, Italy and Spain provided the acute and convalescent COVID-19 samples. Nucleic acid was either cDNA or gDNA, and it came from T cells, B-cell-depleted T cells, or PBMCs.

In the authors' workflow: Amplified reference gene primers provided the basis for estimating nucleated cell counts. Only in-frame clones appear in the TCRdb table, and some are missing; sequencing was by immunoSEQ multiplex PCR. The DNA was the basis for D and trimming; V, J and clone size are from that table. Among more than 85,000 clones, roughly 87% were seen once, and the ten largest hold around 4.1%. This clone is a singleton in its sample. Germline CDR1 LNHDA, CDR2 SQIVND (reference sequence). The V segment lost 3 bases and the J segment 9 bases; nucleotides outside the gene matches: 12. This CDR3 spans 16 amino acids.

The receptor was isolated from a man aged 45-65 years with acute or convalescent COVID-19. The sequenced sample was peripheral blood. The gene calls are TRBV19 and TRBJ2-1; TRBD2 agrees at 9 bases. As DNA, the CDR3 is TGTGCCAGTAGTATCCAAAGGGTAGCGGGAGCAACTGAGCAGTTCTTC. It translates to CASSIQRVAGATEQFF.